The clone carrying this T cell receptor beta chain occurred many times. The record originates from a study of T cell repertoires in cytomegalovirus infection. Trimming took 1 base from V and 3 from J, leaving 10 bases between them. The CDR3 spans 14 residues. The germline V gene has CDR1 SGHTA and CDR2 FQGNSA. One entry per CDR3 protein, called by TCRdb with MiXCR from the reads. The profile shows 160,000 or so distinct CDR3 sequences, less than 25% of them singletons. The receptor was isolated from a human donor in good health (CMV status not recorded). Some clones in this sample may be carry-over from other donors' samples. The gene calls are TRBV7-2 and TRBJ2-7; no reliable D call. Material: PBMCs. CDR3 in DNA: TGTGCCAGCAGCTTAGTTTCTGGGGACTACGAGCAGTACTTC. Protein: CASSLVSGDYEQYF.